The 20 T cell receptor beta chains given below trace back to one sample, sequenced in a study of blood T cell repertoires in COVID-19. Assay: immunoSEQ multiplex PCR; the TCRdb copy retains only in-frame clones and omits some. The sample holds about 130,000 clones, about 88% seen once. The sample taken for sequencing was peripheral blood. Receptors were obtained from a man in his 60s with COVID-19, enrolled during active disease.

The chain couples TRBV11-2 to TRBJ2-2, with D tentatively TRBD1 (5 bases). Trimming left V 5 bases short and J 5 bases short, with 15 bases between. Germline lookup yields CDR1 SGHAT and CDR2 FQNNGV. The CDR3 contains 15 residues. The CDR3 coding sequence is TGTGCCAGCAGCAATCGCAGGGTTTTTACCGGGGAGCTGTTTTTT. Amino acid sequence: CASSNRRVFTGELFF.

This chain links TRBV29-1 with TRBJ2-1; possible D gene TRBD1, 5 bases. Per germline, CDR1 SQVTM and CDR2 ANQGSEA. The CDR3 runs 12 residues. The V and J ends lost 4 bases and 5 bases respectively, with 9 bases between them. CDR3 DNA sequence: TGCAGCGTTGCCCAGGGAAACAATGAGCAGTTCTTC. Its translation is CSVAQGNNEQFF.

The gene calls are TRBV18 and TRBJ1-2; TRBD1 matches 12 bases. V shed 4 bases and J 3 bases; nucleotides not matched to a gene: 6. Germline CDR1 is KGHSH and CDR2 is LQKENI. The CDR3 sequence is 16 residues long. CDR3 loop: CASSLGQGAQDYGYTF. The CDR3 bases are TGTGCCAGCTCACTGGGACAGGGGGCGCAAGACTATGGCTACACCTTC.

This clone showed up just a few times. This chain links TRBV12-3 or TRBV12-4 with TRBJ2-7; 8 bases are shared with TRBD1. This CDR3 has 13 amino acids. J lost 1 base, V lost 9 bases, and 5 bases had no gene match. DNA of the CDR3: TGTGCCAGTGGGGACAGGTGGTCCTACGAGCAGTACTTC. This encodes CASGDRWSYEQYF.

The CDR3 nucleotides read TGTGCCAGTAAGGAGGGGACTAGCGGTAATAATGAGCAGTTCTTC. Translation: CASKEGTSGNNEQFF. The rearrangement joins TRBV19 to TRBJ2-1, with 11 bases fitting TRBD2. The V and J ends lost 7 bases and 7 bases, in that order; junction bases with no gene match: 9. Per the germline V gene, CDR1 is LNHDA and CDR2 is SQIVND (reference sequence). The CDR3 is made up of 15 amino acids.

The chain carries TRBV5-4 and TRBJ1-1, with TRBD1 identical over 7 bases. The germline CDR1 and CDR2 sequences are SGHNT and YYREEE (reference sequence). This CDR3 comprises 15 residues. Unmatched junction bases numbered 10, after V lost 4 bases and J lost 4 bases. CDR3 sequence: CASSPRKGAGTEAFF. The DNA for the CDR3 is TGTGCCAGCAGCCCAAGGAAGGGGGCAGGCACTGAAGCTTTCTTT.

The rearrangement uses TRBV27 and TRBJ1-5; a weak D match, TRBD1 (6 bases). V was cut by 3 bases and J by 2 bases, with 11 bases left in between. The CDR3 spans 15 residues. Germline CDR1 and CDR2: MNHEY and SMNVEV (reference sequence). This chain's CDR3 is CASSFLAGGNQPQHF. For the CDR3, the DNA is TGTGCCAGCAGTTTCTTGGCAGGGGGCAATCAGCCCCAGCATTTT.

The rearrangement links TRBV7-8 to TRBJ2-1; D perhaps matches TRBD1 (7 bases). The V and J ends lost 1 base and 8 bases respectively, with 15 bases between them. This CDR3 has 15 amino acids. Germline V gene data show CDR1 as SGHVS and CDR2 as FQNEAQ. CDR3 nucleotides: TGTGCCAGCAGCTTAGTAGTGGCAGGGGGGTATGAGCAGTTCTTC. Translating gives CASSLVVAGGYEQFF.

V gene TRBV6-1 combines with J gene TRBJ2-3; 7 bases match TRBD1. V lost 2 bases and J lost 1; bases outside the gene matches: 9. Per germline, CDR1 MNHNS and CDR2 SASEGT. The CDR3 extends over 17 amino acids. CDR3 bases: TGTGCCAGCAGTGAATCACAGGGGATTTATGGCACAGATACGCAGTATTTT. Translation: CASSESQGIYGTDTQYF.

The chain joins TRBV2 to TRBJ1-4; TRBD1 matches 10 bases. The CDR3 length is 15 residues. The germline V gene encodes CDR1 SNHLY and CDR2 FYNNEI. The J segment lost 10 bases and the V segment lost 2 bases, leaving 7 bases of the junction unmatched. CDR3 DNA: TGTGCCAGCAGTGAACAAGGGACAGGGGAGCGAAAACTGTTTTTT. Translating gives CASSEQGTGERKLFF.

The V and J genes are TRBV10-3 and TRBJ2-7, with D perhaps matching TRBD2 (5 bases). V dropped 2 bases and J dropped 3 bases, with 8 bases sitting between them. Germline V gene data show CDR1 as ENHRY and CDR2 as SYGVKD. This CDR3 has 13 amino acids. As DNA, the CDR3 is TGTGCCATCAGTGAGGCGGGTTTCTACGAGCAGTACTTC. It codes for CAISEAGFYEQYF.

This rearrangement joins TRBV5-4 to TRBJ1-2; 9 bases align to TRBD1. There are 14 residues in the CDR3. The V gene end was trimmed by 0 bases and the J gene end by 8 bases; junction bases not matched to a gene: 5. Germline loops: CDR1 SGHNT, CDR2 YYREEE (reference sequence). CDR3 loop: CASSLGQGVGGYTF. The CDR3 region has the DNA TGTGCCAGCAGCTTGGGACAGGGGGTCGGAGGCTACACCTTC.

V usage is TRBV5-1 and J usage is TRBJ2-1; D is possibly TRBD2 (6 bases). This CDR3 comprises 14 residues. The V gene lost 8 bases and the J gene lost 8 bases, with 20 bases spanning the gap. Germline loops: CDR1 SGHRS, CDR2 YFSETQ. CDR3 sequence reads: CASSPDLLAHEQFF. For the CDR3, the DNA is TGCGCCAGTAGCCCTGATCTACTAGCACATGAGCAGTTCTTC.

The rearrangement uses TRBV18 and TRBJ1-1; possibly TRBD1 for D (5 bases). V dropped 3 bases and J dropped 8 bases, with 19 bases sitting between them. CDR1 and CDR2 from the germline V gene are KGHSH and LQKENI. The CDR3 is 15 amino acids. This chain's CDR3 is CASSPPGGHWAEAFF. For the CDR3, the DNA is TGTGCCAGCTCACCTCCAGGTGGACATTGGGCGGAAGCTTTCTTT. Full variable domain (rest looked up from reference TRBV18 and TRBJ1-1): NAGVMQNPRHLVRRRGQEARLRCSPMKGHSHVYWYRQLPEEGLKFMVYLQKENIIDESGMPKERFSAEFPKEGPSILRIQQVVRGDSAAYFCASSPPGGHWAEAFFGQGTRLTVV.

In its sample, this clone was seen once. The chain recombines TRBV10-2 with TRBJ2-4, with 8 bases fitting TRBD1. CDR3 length equals 15 residues. V dropped 3 bases and J dropped 3; count of bases not matched to a gene: 4. The V gene's germline CDR1 is WSHSY and CDR2 SAAADI. The CDR3 coding sequence is TGCGCCAGCAGTGACCCGGACAGGGACAAAAACATTCAGTACTTC. Translation: CASSDPDRDKNIQYF.

The gene calls are TRBV27 and TRBJ1-1; perhaps TRBD1 as D (6 bases). The CDR3 is 14 residues long. V lost 5 bases, J lost 0 bases, and 10 bases lay in between. The V gene's germline CDR1 is MNHEY and CDR2 SMNVEV (reference sequence). The CDR3 here is CASSRTDLNTEAFF. CDR3 nucleotides: TGTGCCAGCAGTAGGACAGATTTGAACACTGAAGCTTTCTTT.

This clone appeared once. This chain uses TRBV7-2 with TRBJ1-6; D is perhaps TRBD1 (5 bases). The CDR3 runs to 15 residues. V lost 8 bases and J lost 10, with 21 bases in between. CDR1 and CDR2 from the germline V gene are SGHTA and FQGNSA. CDR3 nucleotides: TGTGCCAGCGGGCGCTCAGGAGGGGACGGGTCACCCCTCCACTTT. Translating gives CASGRSGGDGSPLHF.

This rearrangement joins TRBV6-5 to TRBJ1-1; D remains ambiguous. Trimming shortened V by 5 bases and J by 8 bases, and 9 bases separated the two germline ends. Germline V gene sequence: CDR1 MNHEY, CDR2 SVGAGI. The CDR3 loop spans 11 amino acids. The CDR3 sequence: CASSSNGEAFF. In DNA form, the CDR3 reads TGTGCCAGCAGTAGCAACGGGGAAGCTTTCTTT.

The CDR3 DNA follows: TGTGCCTGGAGGCGGACCTACGAGCAGTACTTC. Amino acid sequence: CAWRRTYEQYF. The chain couples TRBV30 to TRBJ2-7; the D is unclear. V lost 3 bases to trimming and J lost 2 bases, with 5 bases between them. The length of the CDR3 is 11 residues. The germline V gene encodes CDR1 GTSNPN and CDR2 SVGIG (reference sequence).

V usage is TRBV6-5 and J usage is TRBJ1-1; D is unresolved. Trimming took off 1 base at V and 1 base at J, with 10 bases between the two ends. CDR1 MNHEY and CDR2 SVGAGI come from the germline V gene. The CDR3 runs 15 residues. CDR3 nucleotide sequence: TGTGCCAGCAGTTACTATCGGGGTAGGAACACTGAAGCTTTCTTT. Amino acids: CASSYYRGRNTEAFF.